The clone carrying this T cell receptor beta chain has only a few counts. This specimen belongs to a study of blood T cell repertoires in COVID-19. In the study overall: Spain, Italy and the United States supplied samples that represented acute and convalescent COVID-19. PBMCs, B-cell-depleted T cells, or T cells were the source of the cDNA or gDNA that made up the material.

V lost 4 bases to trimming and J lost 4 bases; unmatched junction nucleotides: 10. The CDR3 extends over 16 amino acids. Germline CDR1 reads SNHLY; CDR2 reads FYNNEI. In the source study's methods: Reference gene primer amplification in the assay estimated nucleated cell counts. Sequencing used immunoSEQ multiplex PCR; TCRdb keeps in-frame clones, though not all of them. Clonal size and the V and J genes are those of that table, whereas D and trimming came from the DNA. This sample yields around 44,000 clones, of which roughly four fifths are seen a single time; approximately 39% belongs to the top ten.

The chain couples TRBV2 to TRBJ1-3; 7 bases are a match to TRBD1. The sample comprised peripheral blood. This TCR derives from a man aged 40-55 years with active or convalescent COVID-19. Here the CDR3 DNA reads TGTGCCAGCAGTGGATGGACAGGACGAATGGGAAACACCATATATTTT. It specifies CASSGWTGRMGNTIYF.